This T cell receptor beta chain was observed in a study of molecular identifiers for immune sequencing clone quantification (dated by TCRdb to the late 2010s). Study-wide context: For a replicate experiment, RNA from around 20,000 or 99,000 naive CD8 T cells was divided into five aliquots, of which four were sequenced. This methods study used CD8 T cells to benchmark TCR RNA copy counting and molecular-identifier clustering-based TCR repertoire sequencing (MIDCIRS).

Libraries of naive CD8 T cells were built from anywhere between roughly 19,000 and 1,000,000 sorted cells, with 10%, 30% or 50% of the purified RNA used. On a BD FACSAria II, naive CD8 T cells were FACS-sorted as CD8+CD4-CCR7+CD45RA+ and collected into RLT Plus buffer. Detection sensitivity was tested by spiking Jurkat RNA equal to roughly ten TCR copies' worth into samples containing roughly 17,000-1,100,000 naive CD8 T cells. CD8 T cells were enriched with RosetteSep CD8+ T Cell Enrichment Cocktail and Ficoll-Paque, followed by ACK red cell lysis. Trimming costs V 2 bases and J 0 bases, and their ends lie 17 bases apart. The CDR3 holds 18 amino acids from the cysteine to the phenylalanine. Kept here is only the CDR3 DNA, which spans 54 bases and is read in frame from base 1. The CDR1 and CDR2 encoded by the germline V gene are MGHRA and YSYEKL. This clonotype showed up many times. This receptor's antigen is unknown. No clone much larger than this one lies a single base away; base qualities are absent.

Libraries were constructed by PCR. Sequencing was carried out with an Illumina HiSeq 4000. Bulk TCR libraries were made following a previously described method, with the TCR primers given in Table S5. Purification of total RNA was performed with the Qiagen AllPrep DNA/RNA kit. Before analysis, reads from multiple sequencing runs of one library were combined. Processing in the source paper ran as follows. Reads were retained only if their TCR constant sequence matched exactly, and those retained reads were trimmed to 150 nt and grouped according to their 12-nt molecular barcodes. Within each barcode group, reads were sub-clustered at a 15% Levenshtein threshold, and quality-weighted consensus sequences were built per RNA molecule. Non-functional sequences were removed, as were lower-count sequences one edit away from another. On the basis of fitting two negative binomial distributions, barcode sub-clusters with fewer than 20% of the maximum read count were discarded. The raw public data were reprocessed by TCRdb itself: fastp quality trimming at Q25, MiXCR clonotype calling, in-frame beta chains only. One record per CDR3 amino acid sequence lists the most common genes and DNA. TCRdb, not the original authors, processed these V and J calls. The sample table lists 65,000 or so distinct CDR3 sequences, about 18% of them with a count of one. Roughly 1.6% of the sample is held by the ten biggest clonotypes.

Summary of the overall study and its limitations: Even against a background of 800,000 to 1,000,000 naive CD8 T cells, spiked-in Jurkat TCR RNA amounting to a single cell's worth was reported to be detectable. The naive libraries included spiked-in Jurkat TCR RNA (around 9 copies' worth), and this RNA is not part of the donor repertoire. The sizes of highly expanded clones could end up underestimated when identical TCR molecules share a barcode. Approximately 3.1 recovered TCR RNA copies per cell were obtained by modeling, versus about 9 by digital PCR, implying a capture efficiency of around 28%. When barcode sub-clustering was omitted, TCR diversity was inflated by chimeric consensus sequences, with chimeras reaching as high as 47%. In CMV-specific effector cells, clones with more than 20 RNA copies accounted for over 98% of molecules, whereas in naive cells such clones accounted for under 1%.

The sequence links TRBV4-1 to TRBJ2-1, with an unclear D gene assignment. This TCR was sampled from a human donor in good health. Some libraries in this study had Jurkat cell RNA spiked in. Material: naive CD8+ T cells from blood, with Jurkat cell RNA spiked in. The meaning of the sample's cell subset or site label: FACS-sorted CD8+CD4-CCR7+CD45RA+ naive T cells. The CDR3 protein sequence reads: CASSQRYPPDSSYNEQFF. The nucleotide sequence is given as TGCGCCAGCAGCCAAAGGTACCCCCCGGATAGCTCCTACAATGAGCAGTTCTTC.